The rows below give T cell receptor beta chains drawn from one sample of a study of T cell repertoires in ileal Crohn's disease. TCRdb's copy holds only in-frame clones and misses some; the assay was immunoSEQ multiplex PCR. Among tens of thousands of clones, about 81% were seen once, and the ten largest hold 5.5% to 6.5%. Sequencing was performed on ileal tissue. All receptors derive from an adult with Crohn's disease. The CDR3 runs from the conserved cysteine through the conserved F or W. The order of the fields is D gene, clone size, V gene, J gene, CDR3 protein, CDR3 DNA. A D gene is named only where the DNA matches it firmly. Clone size is stated in some rows and not others, as once, few, many or a class when expanded.

TRBD1	-	TRBV7-3	TRBJ2-7	CASSLICLGSGGRDRGDSYEQYF	TGTGCCAGCAGCTTAATTTGTCTTGGCTCCGGTGGGCGGGACAGGGGAGATTCCTACGAGCAGTACTTC
TRBD1	few	TRBV29-1	TRBJ2-1	CSSIPGQGVGEQFF	TGCAGCTCGATTCCGGGACAGGGGGTAGGTGAGCAGTTCTTC
-	once	TRBV5-1	TRBJ2-2	CASSLATGGNTGELFF	TGCGCCAGCAGCTTGGCGACAGGCGGCAACACCGGGGAGCTGTTTTTT
-	-	TRBV9	TRBJ2-2	CASATRRGTGELFF	TGTGCCAGCGCGACTCGACGGGGCACCGGGGAGCTGTTTTTT
-	-	TRBV5-1	TRBJ1-1	CASSLRLNTEAFF	TGCGCCAGCAGCCTACGCTTGAACACTGAAGCTTTCTTT
-	once	TRBV7-2	TRBJ1-1	CASSLEPNTEAFF	TGTGCCAGCAGCTTAGAGCCCAACACTGAAGCTTTCTTT
-	-	TRBV7-9	TRBJ2-7	CASSLGLNEQYF	TGTGCCAGCAGCCTTGGACTAAACGAGCAGTACTTC
TRBD2	-	TRBV4-3	TRBJ2-1	CASSQEGGLAGVEQFF	TGCGCCAGCAGCCAAGAAGGCGGACTAGCGGGGGTCGAGCAGTTCTTC
TRBD1	few	TRBV7-9	TRBJ2-7	CASSFWDRRSEQYF	TGTGCCAGCAGCTTCTGGGACAGAAGGTCCGAGCAGTACTTC
-	-	TRBV12-5	TRBJ2-5	CASGLRVRSRETQYF	TGTGCTAGTGGTTTGCGCGTACGCTCCCGAGAGACCCAGTACTTC
-	-	TRBV9	TRBJ2-1	CASSVTIDNEQFF	TGTGCCAGCAGCGTAACAATCGACAATGAGCAGTTCTTC
TRBD1	-	TRBV7-3	TRBJ1-2	CASSLGGTGYGYTF	TGTGCCAGCAGCTTAGGTGGGACAGGCTATGGCTACACCTTC
-	few	TRBV14	TRBJ2-5	CASSLRAGGETQYF	TGTGCCAGCAGCCTCCGCGCTGGGGGGGAGACCCAGTACTTC
-	-	TRBV6-6	TRBJ2-7	CATGYGGRTHEQYF	TGTGCCACCGGATATGGGGGCAGAACCCACGAGCAGTACTTC
TRBD1	-	TRBV4-1	TRBJ1-1	CASSLTGERTEAFF	TGCGCCAGCAGCCTCACAGGGGAGAGGACTGAAGCTTTCTTT
-	-	TRBV5-6	TRBJ2-1	CASSRTTYNEQFF	TGTGCCAGCAGCCGGACTACTTACAATGAGCAGTTCTTC
TRBD1	-	TRBV6-5	TRBJ1-6	CASSRQGSSSPLHF	TGTGCCAGCAGTCGACAGGGATCCAGTTCACCCCTCCACTTT
-	-	TRBV21-1	TRBJ1-4	CASSRTPGNEKLFF	TGTGCCAGCAGCAGGACCCCAGGGAATGAAAAACTGTTTTTT
-	-	TRBV2	TRBJ1-5	CASNRESRNQPQHF	TGTGCCAGCAATCGGGAGAGCCGCAATCAGCCCCAGCATTTT
-	-	TRBV4-1	TRBJ1-2	CASSQGGGVYGYTF	TGCGCCAGCAGCCAAGGGGGGGGAGTCTATGGCTACACCTTC
-	-	TRBV19	TRBJ2-7	CASSMGRSSDYEQYF	TGTGCCAGTAGTATGGGGCGGTCATCGGACTACGAGCAGTACTTC
TRBD1	-	TRBV6-6	TRBJ1-2	CASSSLRDRGPHGYTF	TGTGCCAGCAGTTCCCTCCGGGACAGGGGGCCTCATGGCTACACCTTC
TRBD1	few	TRBV7-2	TRBJ1-1	CASSRLSGQSAEAFF	TGTGCCAGCAGCCGGCTGTCGGGACAGAGTGCTGAAGCTTTCTTT
-	once	TRBV18	TRBJ2-5	CASSPSRLKQETQYF	TGTGCCAGCTCACCATCCCGACTAAAGCAAGAGACCCAGTACTTC
-	-	TRBV7-9	TRBJ2-1	CASSSDGGTSFVVNEQFF	TGTGCCAGCAGCTCCGATGGGGGGACCTCTTTTGTCGTCAATGAGCAGTTCTTC
TRBD2	few	TRBV7-2	TRBJ2-7	CASSSQRGAGEQYF	TGTGCCAGCAGCTCACAGCGGGGGGCAGGCGAGCAGTACTTC
-	-	TRBV6-5	TRBJ1-1	CASSYARVRTEAFF	TGTGCCAGCAGTTACGCCCGAGTACGAACTGAAGCTTTCTTT
TRBD1	-	TRBV19	TRBJ1-2	CASRATGFNYGYTF	TGTGCCAGTAGGGCGACAGGGTTTAACTATGGCTACACCTTC
-	few	TRBV29-1	TRBJ1-1	CSVSGGSTEAFF	TGCAGCGTTAGTGGGGGGAGCACTGAAGCTTTCTTT
TRBD2	-	TRBV27	TRBJ2-1	CASSLSRLAGDNEQFF	TGTGCCAGCAGTTTATCGAGACTAGCGGGGGACAATGAGCAGTTCTTC
-	-	TRBV7-2	TRBJ1-5	CASSLMTGDQPQHF	TGTGCCAGCAGCTTGATGACAGGTGATCAGCCCCAGCATTTT
TRBD2	-	TRBV6-5	TRBJ2-2	CASSFMAGRAGELFF	TGTGCCAGCAGTTTTATGGCAGGGAGGGCCGGGGAGCTGTTTTTT
TRBD1	-	TRBV2	TRBJ1-5	CASSRTGGGQPQHF	TGTGCCAGCAGCCGCACAGGGGGCGGTCAGCCCCAGCATTTT
-	-	TRBV5-8	TRBJ1-2	CASTRLGDGYTF	TGTGCCAGCACGCGATTAGGGGATGGCTACACCTTC
TRBD2	-	TRBV5-4	TRBJ2-3	CANSRSGEADTQYF	TGTGCCAACAGCCGTAGCGGGGAAGCAGATACGCAGTATTTT
-	-	TRBV27	TRBJ1-5	CASSFASTGQPQHF	TGTGCCAGCAGTTTTGCCTCAACAGGTCAGCCCCAGCATTTT
-	-	TRBV5-6	TRBJ2-5	CASSRREWQGFQETQYF	TGTGCCAGCAGCCGCAGAGAGTGGCAGGGCTTTCAAGAGACCCAGTACTTC
TRBD1	-	TRBV2	TRBJ2-2	CARGTGSNTGELFF	TGTGCCAGGGGGACAGGGTCGAACACCGGGGAGCTGTTTTTT
TRBD1	-	TRBV6-6	TRBJ1-6	CASSYSRDSHSPLHF	TGTGCCAGCAGTTACTCTCGGGACAGCCATTCACCCCTCCACTTT
-	-	TRBV5-4	TRBJ1-1	CASSLLRNTEAFF	TGTGCCAGCAGCTTGCTGAGGAACACTGAAGCTTTCTTT
-	-	TRBV6-6	TRBJ2-3	CASSYSGLGTDTQYF	TGTGCCAGCAGTTACTCGGGGCTAGGGACAGATACGCAGTATTTT
-	-	TRBV27	TRBJ2-2	CASSFGAVTGELFF	TGTGCCAGCAGTTTCGGAGCCGTCACCGGGGAGCTGTTTTTT
-	-	TRBV5-6	TRBJ2-4	CASSLYRENIQYF	TGTGCCAGCAGCCTTTACAGGGAAAACATTCAGTACTTC
-	once	TRBV2	TRBJ2-2	CASSVDYTGELFF	TGTGCCAGCAGTGTGGACTACACCGGGGAGCTGTTTTTT
TRBD1	once	TRBV6-4	TRBJ1-1	CASLETGFDTEAFF	TGTGCCAGTTTAGAGACAGGGTTTGACACTGAAGCTTTCTTT
-	once	TRBV7-9	TRBJ2-7	CASSLSSGHEQYF	TGTGCCAGCAGCCTCAGCAGCGGCCACGAGCAGTACTTC
-	-	TRBV2	TRBJ1-6	CASSEEARAGNSPLHF	TGTGCCAGCAGTGAGGAGGCTCGGGCTGGTAATTCCCCCCTCCACTTT
TRBD1	-	TRBV4-3	TRBJ1-2	CASSLGQGASGYTF	TGCGCCAGCAGCCTCGGACAGGGGGCATCTGGCTACACCTTC
TRBD1	-	TRBV5-1	TRBJ2-6	CASSLQGALSGANVLTF	TGCGCCAGCAGCTTGCAGGGGGCCCTCTCTGGGGCCAACGTCCTGACTTTC
TRBD2	few	TRBV27	TRBJ2-1	CASSLSRLAGDNEQFF	TGTGCCAGCAGTTTATCGCGGCTAGCGGGGGACAATGAGCAGTTCTTC